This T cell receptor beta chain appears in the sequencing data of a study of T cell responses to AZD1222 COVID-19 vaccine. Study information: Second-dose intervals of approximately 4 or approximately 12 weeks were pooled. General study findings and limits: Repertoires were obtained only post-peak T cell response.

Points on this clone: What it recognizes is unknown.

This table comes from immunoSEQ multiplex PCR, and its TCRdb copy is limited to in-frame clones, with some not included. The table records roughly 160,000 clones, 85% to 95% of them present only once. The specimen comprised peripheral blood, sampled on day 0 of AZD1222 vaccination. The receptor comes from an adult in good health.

For the CDR3, the DNA is TGTGCCAGCAGTAGACAGGGGGGCCTCTACGAGCAGTACTTC. Translated: CASSRQGGLYEQYF. The chain couples TRBV6-5 to TRBJ2-7, with 9 bases fitting TRBD1. CDR3 length equals 14 residues. V gave up 5 bases and J gave up 3 bases; unmatched junction bases: 5. Germline V gives CDR1 MNHEY, CDR2 SVGAGI.